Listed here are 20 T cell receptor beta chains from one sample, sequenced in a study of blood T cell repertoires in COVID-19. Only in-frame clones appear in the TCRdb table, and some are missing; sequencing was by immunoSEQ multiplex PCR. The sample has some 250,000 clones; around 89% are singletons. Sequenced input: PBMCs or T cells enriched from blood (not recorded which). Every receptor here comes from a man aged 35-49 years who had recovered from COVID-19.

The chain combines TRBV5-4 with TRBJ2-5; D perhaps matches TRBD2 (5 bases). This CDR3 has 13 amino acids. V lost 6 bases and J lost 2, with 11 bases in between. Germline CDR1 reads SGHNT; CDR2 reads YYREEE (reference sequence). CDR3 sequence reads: CASTYGVQETQYF. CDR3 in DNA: TGTGCCAGCACCTACGGGGTACAAGAGACCCAGTACTTC.

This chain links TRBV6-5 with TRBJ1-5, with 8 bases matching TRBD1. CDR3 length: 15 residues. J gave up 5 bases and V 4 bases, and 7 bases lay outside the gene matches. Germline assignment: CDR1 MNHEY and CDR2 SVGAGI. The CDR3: CASSSNRGRYQPQHF. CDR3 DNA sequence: TGTGCCAGCAGTTCCAACAGGGGGAGATATCAGCCCCAGCATTTT.

CDR3 sequence reads: CSTKAGVQYF. As DNA, the CDR3 is TGCAGTACAAAGGCAGGGGTGCAGTATTTT. The chain is built from TRBV20-1 and TRBJ2-3; perhaps TRBD1 as D (6 bases). The CDR3 is 10 amino acids. Germline lookup yields CDR1 DFQATT and CDR2 SNEGSKA (reference sequence). The ends were cut back, 8 bases at V and 11 bases at J, with 14 bases in the middle.

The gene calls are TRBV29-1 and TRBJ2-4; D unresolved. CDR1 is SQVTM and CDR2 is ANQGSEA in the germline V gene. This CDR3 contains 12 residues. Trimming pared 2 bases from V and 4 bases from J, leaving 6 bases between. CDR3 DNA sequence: TGCAGCGTTGAATCCAGAAAAAACATTCAGTACTTC. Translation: CSVESRKNIQYF.

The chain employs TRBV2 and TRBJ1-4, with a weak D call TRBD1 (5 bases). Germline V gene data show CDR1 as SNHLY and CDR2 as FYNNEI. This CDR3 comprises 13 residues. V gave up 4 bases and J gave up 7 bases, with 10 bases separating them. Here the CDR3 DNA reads TGTGCCAGCAGTGTCCGGACAATTGAAAAACTGTTTTTT. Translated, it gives CASSVRTIEKLFF.

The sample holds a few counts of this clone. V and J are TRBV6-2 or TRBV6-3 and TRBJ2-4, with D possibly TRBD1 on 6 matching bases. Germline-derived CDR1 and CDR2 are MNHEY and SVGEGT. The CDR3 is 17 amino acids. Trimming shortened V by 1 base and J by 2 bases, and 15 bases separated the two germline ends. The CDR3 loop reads CASSYLGPGTTKNIQYF. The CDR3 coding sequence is TGTGCCAGCAGTTACTTAGGGCCAGGGACAACCAAAAACATTCAGTACTTC.

The CDR3 region has the DNA TGTGCCAGCAGCTTAGCGGTGGGGGACAGGGCCGCTTTCTTT. Protein: CASSLAVGDRAAFF. The gene calls are TRBV7-9 and TRBJ1-1; 9 nucleotides match TRBD1. The germline gives CDR1 SEHNR, CDR2 FQNEAQ (reference sequence). The CDR3 sequence is 14 residues long. V trimming: 0 bases; J trimming: 11 bases; junction bases outside the gene matches: 7.

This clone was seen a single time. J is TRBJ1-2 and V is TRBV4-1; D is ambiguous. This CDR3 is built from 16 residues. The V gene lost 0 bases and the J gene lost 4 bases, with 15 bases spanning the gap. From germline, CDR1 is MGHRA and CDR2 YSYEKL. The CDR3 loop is CASSQDRGSAPYGYTF. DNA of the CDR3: TGCGCCAGCAGCCAAGATAGAGGATCAGCCCCCTATGGCTACACCTTC.

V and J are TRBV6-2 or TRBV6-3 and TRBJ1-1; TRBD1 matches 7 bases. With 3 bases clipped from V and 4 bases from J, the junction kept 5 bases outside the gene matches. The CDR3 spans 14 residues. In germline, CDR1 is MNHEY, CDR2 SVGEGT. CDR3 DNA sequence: TGTGCCAGCAGTTATTCGAGGACAGGCACTGAAGCTTTCTTT. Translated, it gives CASSYSRTGTEAFF.

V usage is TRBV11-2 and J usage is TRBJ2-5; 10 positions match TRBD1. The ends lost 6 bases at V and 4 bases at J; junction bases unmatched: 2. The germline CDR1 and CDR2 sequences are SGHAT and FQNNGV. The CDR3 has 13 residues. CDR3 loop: CASRGTGVETQYF. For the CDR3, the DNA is TGTGCCAGCAGAGGGACAGGGGTAGAGACCCAGTACTTC.

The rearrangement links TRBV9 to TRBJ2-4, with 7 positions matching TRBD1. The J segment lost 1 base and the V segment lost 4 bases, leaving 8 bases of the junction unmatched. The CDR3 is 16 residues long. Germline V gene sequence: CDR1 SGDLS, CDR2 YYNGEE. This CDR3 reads CASSPGTVPAKNIQYF. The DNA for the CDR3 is TGTGCCAGCAGCCCAGGGACAGTCCCGGCCAAAAACATTCAGTACTTC.

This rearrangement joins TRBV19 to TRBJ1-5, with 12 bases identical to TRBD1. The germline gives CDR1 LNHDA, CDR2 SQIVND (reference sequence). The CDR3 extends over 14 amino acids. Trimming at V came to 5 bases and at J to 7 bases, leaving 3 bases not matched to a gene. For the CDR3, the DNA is TGTGCCAGTAGTCAAGGGACAGGGGGCCAGCCCCAGCATTTT. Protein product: CASSQGTGGQPQHF.

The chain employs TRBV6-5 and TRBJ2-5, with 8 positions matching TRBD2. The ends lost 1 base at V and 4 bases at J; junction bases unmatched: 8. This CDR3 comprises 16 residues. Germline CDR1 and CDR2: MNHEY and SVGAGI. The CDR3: CASSYLAGWGIETQYF. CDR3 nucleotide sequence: TGTGCCAGCAGTTACTTAGCGGGATGGGGCATAGAGACCCAGTACTTC.

CDR3 amino acids: CASSFRFTDNEQFF. CDR3 DNA sequence: TGTGCCAGCAGTTTTCGGTTCACCGACAATGAGCAGTTCTTC. V gene TRBV27 combines with J gene TRBJ2-1; unclear D gene. Trimming cost V 3 bases and J 5 bases, with 11 bases left between them. In germline, CDR1 is MNHEY, CDR2 SMNVEV (reference sequence). The CDR3 is made up of 14 amino acids.

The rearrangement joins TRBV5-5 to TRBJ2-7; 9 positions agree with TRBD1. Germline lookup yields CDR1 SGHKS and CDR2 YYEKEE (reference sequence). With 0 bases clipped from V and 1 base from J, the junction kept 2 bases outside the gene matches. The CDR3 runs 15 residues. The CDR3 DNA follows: TGTGCCAGCAGCTTGGAACAGGGGGCTTCCTACGAGCAGTACTTC. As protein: CASSLEQGASYEQYF.

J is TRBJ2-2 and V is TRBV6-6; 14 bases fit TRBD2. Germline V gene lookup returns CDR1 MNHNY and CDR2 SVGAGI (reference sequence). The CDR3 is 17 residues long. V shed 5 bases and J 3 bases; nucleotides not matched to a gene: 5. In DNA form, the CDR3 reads TGTGCCAGCAGTCGACTAGCGGGGGGGTCGTACACCGGGGAGCTGTTTTTT. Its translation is CASSRLAGGSYTGELFF.

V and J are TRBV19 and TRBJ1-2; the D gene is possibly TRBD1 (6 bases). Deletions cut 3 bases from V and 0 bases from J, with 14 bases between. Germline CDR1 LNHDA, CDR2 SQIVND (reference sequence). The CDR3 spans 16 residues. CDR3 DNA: TGTGCCAGTAGTATTCAGGGGATGCCTCCTAACTATGGCTACACCTTC. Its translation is CASSIQGMPPNYGYTF.

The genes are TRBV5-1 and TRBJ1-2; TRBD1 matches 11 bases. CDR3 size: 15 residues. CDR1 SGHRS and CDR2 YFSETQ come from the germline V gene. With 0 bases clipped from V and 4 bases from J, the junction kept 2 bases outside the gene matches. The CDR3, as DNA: TGCGCCAGCAGCTTGGGGGACAGGGGGACCTATGGCTACACCTTC. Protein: CASSLGDRGTYGYTF.

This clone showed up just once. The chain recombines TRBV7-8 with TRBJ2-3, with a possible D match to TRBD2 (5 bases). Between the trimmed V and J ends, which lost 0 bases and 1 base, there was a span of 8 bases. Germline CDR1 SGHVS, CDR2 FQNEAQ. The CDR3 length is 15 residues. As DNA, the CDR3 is TGTGCCAGCAGCTTAGCGTTGCGGGGCACAGATACGCAGTATTTT. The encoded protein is CASSLALRGTDTQYF.

The CDR3 is CASSLFLGVLGDKSYEQYF. The CDR3 DNA reads TGTGCCAGCAGCTTATTCCTGGGGGTGCTTGGGGACAAGTCCTACGAGCAGTACTTC. This chain uses TRBV7-8 with TRBJ2-7; TRBD1 might be the D (6 bases). Germline CDR1 and CDR2: SGHVS and FQNEAQ. The ends were cut back, 2 bases at V and 1 base at J, with 24 bases in the middle. The CDR3 covers 19 residues.